This T cell receptor beta chain was captured in a study of OX40 agonist ivuxolimab in advanced cancers. The assay was immunoSEQ multiplex PCR, and TCRdb's table has in-frame clones only and misses some. The data show around 95,000 clones, around 94% seen once. The study, taken as a whole, reports: Among some nonresponders, normalized T-cell clonal expansion was also low.

Of note for this clone: Its antigen remains unidentified.

This CDR3 has 15 residues. The V gene lost 5 bases and the J gene lost 6 bases, with 16 bases spanning the gap. The germline V gene encodes CDR1 SGHVS and CDR2 FNYEAQ. The receptor was isolated from an adult with an advanced solid tumor such as melanoma, head and neck, liver or kidney cancer. This sample comprised CD4+ or CD8+ T cells sorted from blood, obtained in a trial of the OX40 agonist ivuxolimab. The chain is built from TRBV7-6 and TRBJ2-2; either TRBD1 or TRBD2 may supply D (7 bases each). CDR3 coding DNA: TGTGCCAGCAGCGGAGGACAGGCGGGAGCCGGGGAGCTGTTTTTT. Protein sequence: CASSGGQAGAGELFF.